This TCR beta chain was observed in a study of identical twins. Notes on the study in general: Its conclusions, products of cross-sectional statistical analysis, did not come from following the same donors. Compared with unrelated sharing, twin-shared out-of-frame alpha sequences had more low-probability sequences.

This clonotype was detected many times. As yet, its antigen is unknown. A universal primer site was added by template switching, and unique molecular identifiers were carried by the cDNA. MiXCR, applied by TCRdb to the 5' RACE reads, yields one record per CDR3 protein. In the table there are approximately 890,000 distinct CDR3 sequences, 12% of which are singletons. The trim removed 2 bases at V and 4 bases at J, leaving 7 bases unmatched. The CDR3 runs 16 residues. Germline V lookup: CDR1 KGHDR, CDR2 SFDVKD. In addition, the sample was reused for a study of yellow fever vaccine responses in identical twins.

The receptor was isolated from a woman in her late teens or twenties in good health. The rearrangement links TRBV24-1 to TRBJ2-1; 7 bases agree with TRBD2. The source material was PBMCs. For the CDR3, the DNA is TGTGCCACCAGTGATTCCGGCGGGCGGGGGTACAATGAGCAGTTCTTC. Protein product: CATSDSGGRGYNEQFF.